The 23 T cell receptor beta chains reported below all come from one sample, sequenced in a study of radiotherapy plus CTLA-4 blockade in lung cancer. Generated by immunoSEQ multiplex PCR, the TCRdb table keeps only in-frame clones and is missing some. Of about 73,000 clones listed, around 87% are singletons. The sample consisted of peripheral blood, taken from a patient treated with radiotherapy plus ipilimumab. Every receptor here comes from a human donor with non-small cell lung cancer that progressed on radiotherapy plus ipilimumab.

This chain uses TRBV28 with TRBJ1-2; perhaps TRBD1 as D (6 bases). With 9 bases removed from V and 8 bases from J, the gap between germline ends came to 13 bases. CDR3 length: 11 amino acids. Germline lookup yields CDR1 MDHEN and CDR2 SYDVKM. The CDR3 DNA sequence: TGTGCCAGTGCGGACAGTAGGGGCTACACCTTC. Protein: CASADSRGYTF.

This clone was seen more than once but under ten times. CDR3 coding DNA: TGTGCCAGCAGCCCCGAGTATAGCGGTATCACCGGGGAGCTGTTTTTT. Translated, it gives CASSPEYSGITGELFF. The genes are TRBV9 and TRBJ2-2; a possible D gene is TRBD2 (6 bases). From germline, CDR1 is SGDLS and CDR2 YYNGEE. Trimming removed 4 bases at V and 4 bases at J, with 17 bases between. The CDR3 contains 16 residues.

This CDR3 reads CASSIPMTGLSGYTF. CDR3 DNA: TGTGCCAGTAGTATTCCCATGACAGGGTTGAGTGGCTACACCTTC. The genes are TRBV19 and TRBJ1-2, with 7 bases identical to TRBD1. J gave up 7 bases and V 3 bases, and 11 bases lay outside the gene matches. The CDR3 sequence is 15 residues long. CDR1 and CDR2 from the germline V gene are LNHDA and SQIVND (reference sequence).

This clone is a singleton in its sample. This chain connects TRBV10-3 to TRBJ1-5; 12 positions agree with TRBD1. The CDR3 loop spans 16 amino acids. The V and J ends lost 11 bases and 1 base, in that order; junction bases with no gene match: 9. Germline lookup yields CDR1 ENHRY and CDR2 SYGVKD. CDR3 bases: TGTGCCGCTGGGCCGGGACAGGGGGCGAGCAATCAGCCCCAGCATTTT. Its translation is CAAGPGQGASNQPQHF.

This rearrangement joins TRBV6-6 to TRBJ1-5, with D hard to call. CDR3 length: 14 amino acids. V shed 6 bases and J shed 4 bases, with 13 bases lying between them. In germline, CDR1 is MNHNY, CDR2 SVGAGI (reference sequence). The CDR3 DNA sequence: TGTGCCAGCAGACCCGTGGGAGCGAATCAGCCCCAGCATTTT. Protein sequence: CASRPVGANQPQHF.

CDR3 amino acids: CASSEGFSPGTGELFF. Written as DNA, the CDR3 is TGTGCCAGCAGTGAAGGTTTTAGTCCGGGCACCGGGGAGCTGTTTTTT. The chain uses TRBV2 and TRBJ2-2; D is ambiguous. The CDR3 is made up of 16 amino acids. The V end lost 1 base, the J end lost 4 bases, and 13 bases lay between the germline ends. The V gene's germline CDR1 is SNHLY and CDR2 FYNNEI.

The chain carries TRBV5-4 and TRBJ1-4; 10 positions agree with TRBD1. Germline V CDR1 and CDR2: SGHNT, YYREEE (reference sequence). The CDR3 runs 14 residues. V dropped 4 bases and J dropped 8; count of bases not matched to a gene: 5. The CDR3 DNA reads TGTGCCAGCAGCCGACAGGGGGCGGAGGAAAAACTGTTTTTT. Translating gives CASSRQGAEEKLFF.

The chain has TRBV2 and TRBJ2-3, with D possibly matching TRBD1 (5 bases). CDR3 length: 15 residues. V was pared by 2 bases and J by 1 base, with 10 bases between. Germline-derived CDR1 and CDR2 are SNHLY and FYNNEI. This chain's CDR3 is CASSEQGTRTDTQYF. In nucleotides, the CDR3 is TGTGCCAGCAGTGAACAGGGAACCCGCACAGATACGCAGTATTTT. The whole variable domain, filled in from reference TRBV2 and TRBJ2-3, reads EPEVTQTPSHQVTQMGQEVILRCVPISNHLYFYWYRQILGQKVEFLVSFYNNEISEKSEIFDDQFSVERPDGSNFTLKIRSTKLEDSAMYFCASSEQGTRTDTQYFGPGTRLTVL.

This clone has a single count. V is TRBV7-8 and J is TRBJ2-1; D may be TRBD2 (6 bases). Germline V gives CDR1 SGHVS, CDR2 FQNEAQ. The V end lost 5 bases, the J end lost 2 bases, and 16 bases lay between the germline ends. This CDR3 region has 16 residues. CDR3 amino acids: CASSPAEPGAYNEQFF. In DNA, the CDR3 is TGTGCCAGCAGCCCAGCCGAGCCGGGAGCCTACAATGAGCAGTTCTTC. The variable domain in full, with the rest retrieved from reference TRBV7-8 and TRBJ2-1, is GAGVSQSPRYKVAKRGQDVALRCDPISGHVSLFWYQQALGQGPEFLTYFQNEAQLDKSGLPSDRFFAERPEGSVSTLKIQRTQQEDSAVYLCASSPAEPGAYNEQFFGPGTRLTVL.

The gene calls are TRBV6-4 and TRBJ2-1; TRBD2 matches at 11 bases. Per germline, CDR1 MRHNA and CDR2 SNTAGT. This CDR3 spans 14 amino acids. Trimming removed 6 bases from V and 9 bases from J; junction bases left unmatched: 7. The CDR3 DNA follows: TGTGCCAGCAGCTTTAATGGACTAGCGGGTGAGCAGTTCTTC. This codes for CASSFNGLAGEQFF.

The rearrangement joins TRBV13 to TRBJ1-2; 8 positions agree with TRBD1. The junction had 9 bases not matched to a gene; V was cut back by 6 bases and J by 0 bases. Germline CDR1 PRHDT, CDR2 FYEKMQ (reference sequence). This CDR3 comprises 16 residues. This CDR3 reads CASRFRDRGANYGYTF. In DNA, the CDR3 is TGTGCCAGCAGATTCCGTGACAGGGGAGCTAACTATGGCTACACCTTC.

This sequence joins TRBV6-5 and TRBJ2-7; D not resolved. This CDR3 is built from 13 residues. CDR1 is MNHEY and CDR2 is SVGAGI in the germline V gene. Trimming cost V 6 bases and J 1 base, with 10 bases left between them. The DNA for the CDR3 is TGTGCCAGCAGCACCGGGCCTTCCTACGAGCAGTACGTC. Translation: CASSTGPSYEQYV.

V usage is TRBV2 and J usage is TRBJ1-3, with D tentatively TRBD1 (5 bases). The CDR3 loop spans 15 amino acids. Looked up from germline, CDR1 is SNHLY and CDR2 is FYNNEI. V shed 7 bases and J shed 0 bases, with 13 bases lying between them. Written as DNA, the CDR3 is TGTGCCAGCAAATATCAGGGTTCCTCTGGAAACACCATATATTTT. As protein: CASKYQGSSGNTIYF.

J is TRBJ1-2 and V is TRBV30; D gene unclear. The germline V gene has CDR1 GTSNPN and CDR2 SVGIG (reference sequence). The length of the CDR3 is 19 residues. Trimming cost V 3 bases and J 1 base, with 27 bases left between them. In nucleotides, the CDR3 is TGTGCCTGGAGAAGATCCCTATTGGGCAAAGGGCGGGGTAACTATGGCTACACCTTC. Its translation is CAWRRSLLGKGRGNYGYTF.

The J gene is TRBJ2-5, the V gene TRBV28; TRBD2 matches at 7 bases. Germline CDR1 is MDHEN and CDR2 is SYDVKM. The CDR3 is 18 amino acids. Unmatched junction bases numbered 18, after V lost 5 bases and J lost 3 bases. The CDR3 here is CASSPRGFGGGTKETQYF. Here the CDR3 DNA reads TGTGCCAGCAGTCCCCGTGGGTTTGGGGGAGGGACGAAAGAGACCCAGTACTTC.

The chain joins TRBV4-1 to TRBJ2-4, with a tentative D call TRBD2 (5 bases). CDR3 length: 17 amino acids. Looked up from germline, CDR1 is MGHRA and CDR2 is YSYEKL. Trimming took off 2 bases at V and 0 bases at J, with 14 bases between the two ends. This CDR3 reads CASSQPARGVAKNIQYF. The DNA for the CDR3 is TGCGCCAGCAGCCAACCCGCCCGGGGAGTAGCCAAAAACATTCAGTACTTC.

This clone was observed once. This chain joins TRBV4-1 and TRBJ2-1, with 7 nucleotides matching TRBD2. From germline, CDR1 is MGHRA and CDR2 YSYEKL. V lost 4 bases and J lost 6; bases outside the gene matches: 9. The CDR3 contains 15 residues. CDR3 bases: TGCGCCAGCAGCCCCGGTGCGGGAGAAAGCAATGAGCAGTTCTTC. It is translated as CASSPGAGESNEQFF.

This clone has just one count. The chain is built from TRBV30 and TRBJ2-5; 7 bases are a match to TRBD2. The CDR3 contains 12 residues. Trimming cost V 2 bases and J 5 bases; bases outside gene matches: 2. Germline-derived CDR1 and CDR2 are GTSNPN and SVGIG (reference sequence). CDR3 DNA: TGTGCCTGGAGTTGGGAGGGGGAGACCCAGTACTTC. Encoded protein: CAWSWEGETQYF.

V gene TRBV5-1 combines with J gene TRBJ1-1, with D possibly matching TRBD1 (5 bases). V dropped 3 bases and J dropped 4 bases, with 16 bases sitting between them. Germline V gives CDR1 SGHRS, CDR2 YFSETQ. CDR3 length equals 15 residues. The CDR3 here is CASSSAGAESTEAFF. The CDR3 DNA sequence: TGCGCCAGCAGCTCGGCCGGGGCAGAGAGCACTGAAGCTTTCTTT.

The table lists this clone with a few counts. The chain recombines TRBV9 with TRBJ2-2; 7 nucleotides agree with TRBD1. The CDR3 totals 16 residues. V gave up 3 bases and J gave up 1 base; unmatched junction bases: 6. Germline CDR1 and CDR2: SGDLS and YYNGEE. This CDR3 is CASSGGGQLNTGELFF. CDR3 DNA: TGTGCCAGCAGCGGAGGGGGACAGCTGAACACCGGGGAGCTGTTTTTT.

This clone came up a few times. This CDR3 is CASSTPGADIEYEQYV. For the CDR3, the DNA is TGTGCCAGCAGCACCCCTGGCGCAGACATTGAGTACGAGCAGTACGTC. The chain couples TRBV21-1 to TRBJ2-7; the table assigns TRBD1, which was not confirmed against the DNA. TRBV21-1 is recorded as a pseudogene. The length of the CDR3 is 16 residues.

This clone was seen just once. J is TRBJ2-1 and V is TRBV5-8; D is tentatively TRBD1 or TRBD2 (5 bases each). The V and J ends lost 4 bases and 4 bases respectively, with 18 bases between them. The CDR3 has 16 amino acids. Germline V CDR1 and CDR2: SGHTS, YDEGEE. The CDR3 here is CASSAGTSGRYNEQFF. The CDR3, as DNA: TGTGCCAGCAGCGCCGGCACCTCGGGACGGTACAATGAGCAGTTCTTC.

This sequence joins TRBV10-3 and TRBJ2-1; TRBD1 matches 8 bases. This CDR3 has 12 amino acids. V trimming: 4 bases; J trimming: 15 bases; junction bases outside the gene matches: 8. Germline V gives CDR1 ENHRY, CDR2 SYGVKD. The CDR3 reads CAISGQGKAVFF. In DNA, the CDR3 is TGTGCCATCAGTGGACAGGGGAAAGCAGTGTTCTTC.